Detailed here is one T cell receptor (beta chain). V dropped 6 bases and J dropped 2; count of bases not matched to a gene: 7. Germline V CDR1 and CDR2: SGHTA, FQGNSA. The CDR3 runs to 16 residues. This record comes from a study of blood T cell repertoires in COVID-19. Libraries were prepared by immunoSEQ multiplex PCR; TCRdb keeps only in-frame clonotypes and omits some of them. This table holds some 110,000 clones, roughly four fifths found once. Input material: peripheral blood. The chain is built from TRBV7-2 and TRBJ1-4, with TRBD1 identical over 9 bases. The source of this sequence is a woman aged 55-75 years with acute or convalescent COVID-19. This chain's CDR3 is CASRRTGERTNEKLFF. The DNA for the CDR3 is TGTGCCAGCAGACGGACAGGGGAGAGGACTAATGAAAAACTGTTTTTT. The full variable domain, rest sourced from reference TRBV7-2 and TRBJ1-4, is GAGVSQSPSNKVTEKGKDVELRCDPISGHTALYWYRQSLGQGLEFLIYFQGNSAPDKSGLPSDRFSAERTGGSVSTLTIQRTQQEDSAVYLCASRRTGERTNEKLFFGSGTQLSVL.